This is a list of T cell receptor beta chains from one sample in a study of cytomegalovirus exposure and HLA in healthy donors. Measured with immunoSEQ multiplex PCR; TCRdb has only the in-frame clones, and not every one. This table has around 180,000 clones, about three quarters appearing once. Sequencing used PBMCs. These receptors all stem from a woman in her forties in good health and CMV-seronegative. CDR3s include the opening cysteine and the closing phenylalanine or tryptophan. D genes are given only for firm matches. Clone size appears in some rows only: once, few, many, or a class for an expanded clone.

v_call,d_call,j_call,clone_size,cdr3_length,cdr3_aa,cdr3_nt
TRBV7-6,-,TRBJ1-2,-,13,CASSAQQGYGYTF,TGTGCCAGCAGCGCGCAACAGGGATACGGCTACACCTTC
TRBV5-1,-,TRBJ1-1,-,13,CASSLGGDTEAFF,TGCGCCAGCAGCTTAGGAGGGGACACTGAAGCTTTCTTT
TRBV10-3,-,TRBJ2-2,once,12,CAIMANTGELFF,TGTGCCATCATGGCAAACACCGGGGAGCTGTTTTTT
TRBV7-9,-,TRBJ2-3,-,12,CSGQAGTDTQYF,TGTTCCGGCCAGGCAGGCACAGATACGCAGTATTTT
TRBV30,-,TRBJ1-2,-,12,CAWSRGNYGYTF,TGTGCCTGGAGTCGGGGAAACTATGGCTACACCTTC
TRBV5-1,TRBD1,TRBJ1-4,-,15,CASSLAGTAGEKLFF,TGCGCCAGCAGCTTGGCCGGGACAGCAGGTGAAAAACTGTTTTTT
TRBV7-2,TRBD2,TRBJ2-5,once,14,CASSRSGSREAQYF,TGTGCCAGCAGTAGGAGCGGGAGTCGAGAGGCCCAGTACTTC
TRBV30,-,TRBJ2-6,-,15,CAWTPGISGANVLTF,TGTGCCTGGACCCCAGGCATCTCTGGGGCCAACGTCCTGACTTTC
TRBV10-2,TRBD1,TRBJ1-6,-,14,CASSLDRGSSPLHF,TGCGCCAGCAGCTTAGACAGGGGAAGTTCACCCCTCCACTTT
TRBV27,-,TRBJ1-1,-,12,CASRRLPSEAFF,TGTGCCAGCAGGCGACTGCCCTCTGAAGCTTTCTTT
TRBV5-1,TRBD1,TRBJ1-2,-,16,CASSLAWGQPNYGYTF,TGCGCCAGCAGCTTGGCCTGGGGACAGCCTAACTATGGCTACACCTTC
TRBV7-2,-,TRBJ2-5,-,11,CASSSVSVQYF,TGTGCCAGCAGCTCCGTGAGTGTACAGTACTTC
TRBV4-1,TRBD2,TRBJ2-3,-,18,CASSLRLAGGGNTDTQYF,TGCGCCAGCAGCCTCAGACTAGCGGGAGGGGGAAACACAGATACGCAGTATTTT
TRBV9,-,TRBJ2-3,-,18,CASSVQGLWASSTDTQYF,TGTGCCAGCAGCGTGCAGGGACTTTGGGCTTCTAGCACAGATACGCAGTATTTT
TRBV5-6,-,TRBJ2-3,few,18,CASSLGWAGGLSPDTQYF,TGTGCCAGCAGCTTGGGTTGGGCAGGTGGGCTGAGCCCAGATACGCAGTATTTT
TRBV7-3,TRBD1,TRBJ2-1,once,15,CASSPGQGVWNEQFF,TGTGCCAGCAGCCCAGGACAGGGCGTTTGGAATGAGCAGTTCTTC
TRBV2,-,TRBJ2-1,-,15,CASSESGLLYNEQFF,TGTGCCAGCAGTGAATCGGGACTGCTTTACAATGAGCAGTTCTTC
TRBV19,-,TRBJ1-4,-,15,CASSPGNPTLGKLFF,TGTGCCAGTAGTCCCGGGAACCCCACTCTGGGAAAACTGTTTTTT
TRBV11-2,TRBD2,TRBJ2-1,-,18,CASSLSKGLAGGRNEQFF,TGTGCCAGCAGCCTAAGCAAAGGACTAGCGGGAGGGAGGAATGAGCAGTTCTTC
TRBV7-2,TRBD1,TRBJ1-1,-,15,CASSLVDRVNTEAFF,TGTGCCAGCAGCTTAGTCGACAGGGTGAACACTGAAGCTTTCTTT
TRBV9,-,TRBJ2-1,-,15,CASSVYGGMWDEQFF,TGTGCCAGCAGCGTTTATGGCGGCATGTGGGATGAGCAGTTCTTC
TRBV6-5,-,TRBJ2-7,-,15,CASSYSWKGYYEQYF,TGTGCCAGCAGTTACTCGTGGAAGGGGTACTACGAGCAGTACTTC
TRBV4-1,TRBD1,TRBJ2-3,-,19,CASSQDIVQGALSTDTQYF,TGCGCCAGCAGCCAAGATATAGTGCAGGGGGCGCTGAGCACAGATACGCAGTATTTT
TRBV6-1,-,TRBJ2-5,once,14,CASRSSYDQETQYF,TGTGCCAGCAGAAGTAGCTACGACCAAGAGACCCAGTACTTC
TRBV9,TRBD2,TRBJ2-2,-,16,CASSRTGLAGPGELFF,TGTGCCAGCAGCAGGACTGGACTAGCGGGACCCGGGGAGCTGTTTTTT
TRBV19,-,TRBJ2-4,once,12,CASSIGGGIQYF,TGTGCCAGTAGTATAGGCGGTGGCATTCAGTACTTC
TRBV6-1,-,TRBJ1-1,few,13,CASSYRTDTEAFF,TGTGCCAGCAGTTATCGCACAGACACTGAAGCTTTCTTT
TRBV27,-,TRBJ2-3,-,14,CASSLTVGTDTQYF,TGTGCCAGCAGTTTAACGGTCGGCACAGATACGCAGTATTTT
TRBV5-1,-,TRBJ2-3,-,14,CAVRRALSTDTQYF,TGCGCCGTGAGGAGGGCCCTCAGCACAGATACGCAGTATTTT
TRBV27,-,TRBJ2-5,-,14,CASSSTGPWETQYF,TGTGCCAGCAGTTCTACAGGGCCGTGGGAGACCCAGTACTTC
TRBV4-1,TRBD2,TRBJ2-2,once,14,CASGLAGSPGELFF,TGCGCCAGCGGCCTAGCGGGATCCCCCGGGGAGCTGTTTTTT
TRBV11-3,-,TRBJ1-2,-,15,CASSPSSGTHGGYTF,TGTGCCAGCAGCCCCTCCTCCGGGACACACGGTGGCTACACCTTC
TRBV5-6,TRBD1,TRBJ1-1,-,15,CASSAGGKMNTEAFF,TGTGCCAGCTCCGCAGGGGGCAAAATGAACACTGAAGCTTTCTTT
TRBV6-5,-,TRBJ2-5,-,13,CASSRLGRETQYF,TGTGCCAGCAGTCGGCTGGGGCGAGAGACCCAGTACTTC
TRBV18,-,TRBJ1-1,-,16,CASSPPGRGANTEAFF,TGTGCCAGCTCACCACCGGGCAGGGGAGCGAACACTGAAGCTTTCTTT